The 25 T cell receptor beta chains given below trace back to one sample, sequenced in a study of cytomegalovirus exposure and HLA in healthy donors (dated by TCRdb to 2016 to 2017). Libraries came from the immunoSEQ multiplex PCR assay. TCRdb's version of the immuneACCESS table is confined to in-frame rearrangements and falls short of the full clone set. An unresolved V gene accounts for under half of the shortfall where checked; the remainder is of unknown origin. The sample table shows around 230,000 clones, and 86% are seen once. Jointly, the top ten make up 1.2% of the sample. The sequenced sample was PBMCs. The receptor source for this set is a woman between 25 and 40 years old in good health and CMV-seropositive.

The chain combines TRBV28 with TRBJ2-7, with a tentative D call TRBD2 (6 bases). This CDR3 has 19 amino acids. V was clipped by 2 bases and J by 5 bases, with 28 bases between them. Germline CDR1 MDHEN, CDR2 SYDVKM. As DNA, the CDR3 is TGTGCCAGCAGTTTAATTGACACACCCCCCCATGGAGGGAACGACGAGCAGTACTTC. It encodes CASSLIDTPPHGGNDEQYF.

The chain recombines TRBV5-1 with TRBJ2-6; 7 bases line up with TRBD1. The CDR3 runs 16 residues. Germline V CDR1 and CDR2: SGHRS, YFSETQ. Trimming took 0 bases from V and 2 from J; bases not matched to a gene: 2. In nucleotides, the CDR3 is TGCGCCAGCAGCTTGGGAGGGGGCGCTGGGGCCAACGTCCTGACTTTC. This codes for CASSLGGGAGANVLTF.

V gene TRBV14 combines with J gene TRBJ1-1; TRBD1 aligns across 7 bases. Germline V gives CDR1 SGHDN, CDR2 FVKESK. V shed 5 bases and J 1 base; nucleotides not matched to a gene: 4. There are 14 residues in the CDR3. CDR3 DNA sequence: TGTGCCAGCAGCTTGACAGGGAGGAACACTGAAGCTTTCTTT. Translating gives CASSLTGRNTEAFF.

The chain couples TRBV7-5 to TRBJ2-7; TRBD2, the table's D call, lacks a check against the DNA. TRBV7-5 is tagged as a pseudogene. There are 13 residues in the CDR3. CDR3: CVRSSGLAYEQYF. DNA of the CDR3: TGTGTCAGAAGCTCGGGACTAGCCTACGAGCAGTACTTC.

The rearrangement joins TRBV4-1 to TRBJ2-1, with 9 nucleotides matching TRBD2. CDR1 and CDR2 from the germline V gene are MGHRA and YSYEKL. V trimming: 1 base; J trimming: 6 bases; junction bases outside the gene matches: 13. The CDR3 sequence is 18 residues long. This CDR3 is CASSQGPALAGPGNEQFF. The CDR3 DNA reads TGCGCCAGCAGCCAAGGGCCTGCTCTAGCGGGACCTGGCAATGAGCAGTTCTTC.

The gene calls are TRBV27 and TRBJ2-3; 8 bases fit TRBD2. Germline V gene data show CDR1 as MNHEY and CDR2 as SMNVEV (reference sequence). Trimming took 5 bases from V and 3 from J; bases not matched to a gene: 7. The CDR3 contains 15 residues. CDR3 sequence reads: CASSPWAGGTDTQYF. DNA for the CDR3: TGTGCCAGCAGTCCTTGGGCGGGAGGAACAGATACGCAGTATTTT.

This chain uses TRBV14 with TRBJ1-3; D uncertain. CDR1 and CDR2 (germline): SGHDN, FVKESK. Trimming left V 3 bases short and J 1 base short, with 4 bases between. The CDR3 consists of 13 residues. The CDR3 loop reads CASSQRSGNTIYF. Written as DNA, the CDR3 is TGTGCCAGCAGCCAGCGATCTGGAAACACCATATATTTT. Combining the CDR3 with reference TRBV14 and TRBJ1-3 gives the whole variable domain EAGVTQFPSHSVIEKGQTVTLRCDPISGHDNLYWYRRVMGKEIKFLLHFVKESKQDESGMPNNRFLAERTGGTYSTLKVQPAELEDSGVYFCASSQRSGNTIYFGEGSWLTVV.

The CDR3 DNA sequence: TGTGCCAGCAGTCTAGCGGAGGGGCCCTATGAGCAGTTCTTC. Translating gives CASSLAEGPYEQFF. The chain carries TRBV6-4 and TRBJ2-1; 7 bases fit TRBD2. The CDR3 contains 14 residues. The germline gives CDR1 MRHNA, CDR2 SNTAGT. V lost 5 bases and J lost 8; bases outside the gene matches: 9.

CDR3 amino acids: CASSGELVNEQFF. Here the CDR3 DNA reads TGCGCCAGCAGCGGTGAACTAGTCAATGAGCAGTTCTTC. The gene calls are TRBV5-1 and TRBJ2-1, with D possibly matching TRBD2 (5 bases). Trimming cost V 4 bases and J 6 bases, with 11 bases left between them. This CDR3 comprises 13 residues. Germline V lookup: CDR1 SGHRS, CDR2 YFSETQ.

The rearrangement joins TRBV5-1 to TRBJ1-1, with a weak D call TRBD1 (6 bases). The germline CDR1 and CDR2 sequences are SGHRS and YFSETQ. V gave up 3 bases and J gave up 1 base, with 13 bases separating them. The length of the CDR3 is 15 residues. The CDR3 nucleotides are TGCGCCAGCAGCTGGTCGGGCAGGGGGAACACTGAAGCTTTCTTT. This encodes CASSWSGRGNTEAFF.

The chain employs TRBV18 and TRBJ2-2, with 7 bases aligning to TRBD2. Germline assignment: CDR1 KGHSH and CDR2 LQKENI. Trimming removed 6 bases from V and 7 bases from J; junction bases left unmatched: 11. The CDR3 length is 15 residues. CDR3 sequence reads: CASSHEAGDSGELFF. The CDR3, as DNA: TGTGCCAGCTCCCACGAGGCGGGAGATAGCGGGGAGCTGTTTTTT.

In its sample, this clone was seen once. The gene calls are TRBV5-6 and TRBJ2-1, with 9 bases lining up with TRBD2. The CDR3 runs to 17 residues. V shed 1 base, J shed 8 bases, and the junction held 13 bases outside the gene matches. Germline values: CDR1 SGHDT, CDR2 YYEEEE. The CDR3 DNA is TGTGCCAGCAGCTTGTATATTGCGGGAGGGATCGGGGATGAGCAGTTCTTC. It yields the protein CASSLYIAGGIGDEQFF.

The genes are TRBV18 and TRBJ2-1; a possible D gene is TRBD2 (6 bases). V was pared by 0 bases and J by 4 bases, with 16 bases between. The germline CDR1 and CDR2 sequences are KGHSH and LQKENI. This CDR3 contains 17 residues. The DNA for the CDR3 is TGTGCCAGCTCACCACCAGTCTCTAGCGATCCGTACAATGAGCAGTTCTTC. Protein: CASSPPVSSDPYNEQFF. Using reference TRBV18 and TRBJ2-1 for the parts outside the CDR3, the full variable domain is NAGVMQNPRHLVRRRGQEARLRCSPMKGHSHVYWYRQLPEEGLKFMVYLQKENIIDESGMPKERFSAEFPKEGPSILRIQQVVRGDSAAYFCASSPPVSSDPYNEQFFGPGTRLTVL.

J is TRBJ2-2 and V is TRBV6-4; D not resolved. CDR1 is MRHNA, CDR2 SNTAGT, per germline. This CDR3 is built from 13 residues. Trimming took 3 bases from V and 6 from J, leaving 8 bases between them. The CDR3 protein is CASSELPAGELFF. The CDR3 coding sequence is TGTGCCAGCAGTGAGTTGCCGGCCGGGGAGCTGTTTTTT.

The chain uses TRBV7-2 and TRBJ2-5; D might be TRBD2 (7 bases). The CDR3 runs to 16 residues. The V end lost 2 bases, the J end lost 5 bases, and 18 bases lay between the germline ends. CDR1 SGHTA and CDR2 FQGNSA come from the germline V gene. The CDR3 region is CASSLWPTGRGETQYF. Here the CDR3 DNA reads TGTGCCAGCAGCTTATGGCCCACAGGGAGGGGGGAGACCCAGTACTTC.

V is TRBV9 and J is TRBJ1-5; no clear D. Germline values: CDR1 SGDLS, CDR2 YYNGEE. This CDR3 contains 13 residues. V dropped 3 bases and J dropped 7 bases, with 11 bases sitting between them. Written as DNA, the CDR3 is TGTGCCAGCAGCGGAGGAGGCGGACAGCCCCAGCATTTT. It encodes CASSGGGGQPQHF.

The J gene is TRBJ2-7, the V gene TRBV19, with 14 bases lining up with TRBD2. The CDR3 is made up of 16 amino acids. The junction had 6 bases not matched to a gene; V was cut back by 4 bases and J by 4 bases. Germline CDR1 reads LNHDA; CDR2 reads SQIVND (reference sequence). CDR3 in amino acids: CASSRLAGGKPYEQYF. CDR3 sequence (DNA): TGTGCCAGTAGTAGACTAGCGGGAGGGAAGCCTTACGAGCAGTACTTC.

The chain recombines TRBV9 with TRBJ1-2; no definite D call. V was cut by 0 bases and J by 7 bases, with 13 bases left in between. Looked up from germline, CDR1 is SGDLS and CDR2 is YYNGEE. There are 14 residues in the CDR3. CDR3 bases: TGTGCCAGCAGCGTAGCTACACAGATCGGTGGCTACACCTTC. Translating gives CASSVATQIGGYTF.

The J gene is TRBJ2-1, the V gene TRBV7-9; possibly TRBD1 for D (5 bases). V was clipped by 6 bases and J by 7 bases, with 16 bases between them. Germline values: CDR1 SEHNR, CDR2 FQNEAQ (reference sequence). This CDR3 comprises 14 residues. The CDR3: CASSFPFGANEQFF. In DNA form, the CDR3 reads TGTGCCAGCAGTTTTCCCTTTGGGGCTAATGAGCAGTTCTTC.

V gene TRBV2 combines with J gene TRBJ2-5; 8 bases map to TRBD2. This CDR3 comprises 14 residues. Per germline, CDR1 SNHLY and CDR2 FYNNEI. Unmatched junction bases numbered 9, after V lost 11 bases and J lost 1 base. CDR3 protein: CAAGGAGVQETQYF. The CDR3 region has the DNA TGTGCCGCGGGGGGAGCGGGGGTCCAAGAGACCCAGTACTTC.

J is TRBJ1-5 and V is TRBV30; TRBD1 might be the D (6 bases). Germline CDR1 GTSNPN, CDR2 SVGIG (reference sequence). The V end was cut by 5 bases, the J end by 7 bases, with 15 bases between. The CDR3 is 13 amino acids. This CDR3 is CAWATQGTQPQHF. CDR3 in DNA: TGTGCCTGGGCCACACAGGGAACCCAGCCCCAGCATTTT.

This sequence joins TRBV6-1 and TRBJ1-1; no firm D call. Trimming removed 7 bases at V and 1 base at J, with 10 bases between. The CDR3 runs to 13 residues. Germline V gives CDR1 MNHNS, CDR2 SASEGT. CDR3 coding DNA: TGTGCCAGCAACGAGGGCCCGAACACTGAAGCTTTCTTT. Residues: CASNEGPNTEAFF.

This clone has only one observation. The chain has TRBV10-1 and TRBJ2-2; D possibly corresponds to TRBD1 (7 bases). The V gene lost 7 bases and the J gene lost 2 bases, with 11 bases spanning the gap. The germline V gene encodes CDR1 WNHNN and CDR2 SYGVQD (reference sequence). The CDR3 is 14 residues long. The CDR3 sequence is CASNGGGNTGELFF. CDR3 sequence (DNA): TGCGCCAGCAACGGAGGGGGCAACACCGGGGAGCTGTTTTTT.

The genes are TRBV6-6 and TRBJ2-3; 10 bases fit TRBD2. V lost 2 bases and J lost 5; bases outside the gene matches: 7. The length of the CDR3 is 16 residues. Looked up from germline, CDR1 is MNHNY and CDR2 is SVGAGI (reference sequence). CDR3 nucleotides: TGTGCCAGCAGTTACCGGATAGCGGGAGGCGGAGATACGCAGTATTTT. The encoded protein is CASSYRIAGGGDTQYF.

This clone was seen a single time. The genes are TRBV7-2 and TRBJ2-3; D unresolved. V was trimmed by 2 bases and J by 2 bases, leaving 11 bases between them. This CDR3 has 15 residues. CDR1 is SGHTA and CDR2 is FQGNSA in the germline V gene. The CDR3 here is CASSLSDFDTDTQYF. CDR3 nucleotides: TGTGCCAGCAGCTTATCTGACTTTGACACAGATACGCAGTATTTT.